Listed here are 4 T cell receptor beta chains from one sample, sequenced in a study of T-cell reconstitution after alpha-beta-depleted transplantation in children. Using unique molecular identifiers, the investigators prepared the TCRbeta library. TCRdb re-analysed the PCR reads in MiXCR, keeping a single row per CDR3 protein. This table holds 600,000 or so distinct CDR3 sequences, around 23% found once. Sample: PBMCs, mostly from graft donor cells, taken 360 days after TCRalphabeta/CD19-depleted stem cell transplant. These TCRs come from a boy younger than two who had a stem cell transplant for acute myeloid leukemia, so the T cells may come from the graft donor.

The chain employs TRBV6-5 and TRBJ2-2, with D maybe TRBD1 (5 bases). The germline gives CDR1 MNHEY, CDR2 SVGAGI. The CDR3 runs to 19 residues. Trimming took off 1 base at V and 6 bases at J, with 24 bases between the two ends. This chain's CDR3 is CASSYWSPGGRAIPGELFF. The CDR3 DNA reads TGTGCCAGCAGTTACTGGTCTCCGGGCGGCAGGGCCATCCCCGGGGAGCTGTTTTTT.

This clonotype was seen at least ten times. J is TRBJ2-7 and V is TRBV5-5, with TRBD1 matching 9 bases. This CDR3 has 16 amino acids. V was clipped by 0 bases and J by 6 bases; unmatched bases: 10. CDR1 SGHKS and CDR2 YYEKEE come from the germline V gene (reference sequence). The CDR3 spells CASSLAGTGSLREQYV. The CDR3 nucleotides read TGTGCCAGCAGCTTGGCCGGGACAGGGTCGCTCCGCGAGCAGTACGTC.

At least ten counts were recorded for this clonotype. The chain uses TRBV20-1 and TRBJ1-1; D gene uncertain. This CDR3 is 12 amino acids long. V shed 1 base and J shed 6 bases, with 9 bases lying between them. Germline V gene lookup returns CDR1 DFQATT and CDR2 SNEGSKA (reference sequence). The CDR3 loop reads CSARGRLAEAFF. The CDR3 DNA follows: TGCAGTGCTAGAGGGAGGTTGGCTGAAGCTTTCTTT.

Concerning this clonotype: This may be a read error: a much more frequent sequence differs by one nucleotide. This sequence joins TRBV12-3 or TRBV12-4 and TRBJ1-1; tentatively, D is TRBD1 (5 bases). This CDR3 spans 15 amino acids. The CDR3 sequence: CASDPGGVQNTEASF. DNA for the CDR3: TGTGCCAGCGATCCGGGAGGGGTCCAGAACACTGAAGCTTCCTTT.